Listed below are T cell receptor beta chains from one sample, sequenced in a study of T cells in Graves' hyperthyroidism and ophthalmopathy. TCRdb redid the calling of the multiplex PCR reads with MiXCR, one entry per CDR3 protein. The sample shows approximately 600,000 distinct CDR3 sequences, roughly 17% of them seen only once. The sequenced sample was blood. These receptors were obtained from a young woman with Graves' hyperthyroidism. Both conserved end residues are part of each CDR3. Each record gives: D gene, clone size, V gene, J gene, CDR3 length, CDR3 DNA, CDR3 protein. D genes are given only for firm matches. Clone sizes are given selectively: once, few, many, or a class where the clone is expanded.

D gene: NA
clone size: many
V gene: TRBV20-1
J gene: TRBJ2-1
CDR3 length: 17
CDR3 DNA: TGCAGTGCTAGAGTTCCCGGCCGACTAGTTGGGGGCAATGAGCAGTTCTTC
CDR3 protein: CSARVPGRLVGGNEQFF

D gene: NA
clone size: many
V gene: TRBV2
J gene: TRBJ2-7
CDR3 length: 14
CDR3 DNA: TGTGCCAGCAGTCGAAGAAAGCTAATCTACGAGCAGTACTTC
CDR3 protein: CASSRRKLIYEQYF

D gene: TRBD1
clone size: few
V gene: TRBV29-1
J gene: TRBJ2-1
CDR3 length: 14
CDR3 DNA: TGCAGCGGCGGTCCGACAGGGGATAGCAATGAGCAGTTCTTC
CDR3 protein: CSGGPTGDSNEQFF

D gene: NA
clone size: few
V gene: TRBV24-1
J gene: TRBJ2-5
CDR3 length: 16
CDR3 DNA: TGTGCCACCAGTGACCTCGGACCTGGAAGCCAAGAGACCCAGTACTTC
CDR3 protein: CATSDLGPGSQETQYF

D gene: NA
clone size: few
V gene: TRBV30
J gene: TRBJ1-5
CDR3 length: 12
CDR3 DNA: TGTGCCTGGGGGACTTCTTATCAGCCCCAGCATTTT
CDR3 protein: CAWGTSYQPQHF

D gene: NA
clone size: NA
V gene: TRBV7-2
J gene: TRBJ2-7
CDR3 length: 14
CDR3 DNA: TGTGCCAGCAGCTTAGGGACAGAGGTATACGAGCAGTACTTC
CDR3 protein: CASSLGTEVYEQYF

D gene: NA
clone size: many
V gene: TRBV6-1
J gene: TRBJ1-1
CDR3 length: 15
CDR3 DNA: TGTGCCAGCGGCCAAAACAGGGTGCGGAACACTGAAGCTTTCTTT
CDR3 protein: CASGQNRVRNTEAFF

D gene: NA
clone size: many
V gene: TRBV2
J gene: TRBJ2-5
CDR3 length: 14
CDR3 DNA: TGTGCCAGCACCCCTTCGGGAACGTTTGGGACCCAGTACTTC
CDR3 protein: CASTPSGTFGTQYF

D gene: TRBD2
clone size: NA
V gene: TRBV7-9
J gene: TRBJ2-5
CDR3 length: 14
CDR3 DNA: TGTGCCAGCAGCTTTGTAGCGGGGCAAGAGACCCAGTACTTC
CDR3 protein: CASSFVAGQETQYF

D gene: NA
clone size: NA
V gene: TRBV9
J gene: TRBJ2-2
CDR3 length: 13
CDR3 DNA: TGTGCCAGCAGCGTAGGAGCGGTCCGGGAGCTGTTTTTT
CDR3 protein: CASSVGAVRELFF

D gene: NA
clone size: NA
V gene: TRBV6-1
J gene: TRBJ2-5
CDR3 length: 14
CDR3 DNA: TGTGCCAGCAGTGAGGGTTTGTTCCAAGAGACCCAGTACTTC
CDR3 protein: CASSEGLFQETQYF

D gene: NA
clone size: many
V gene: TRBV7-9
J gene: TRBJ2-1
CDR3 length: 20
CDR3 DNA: TGTGCCAGCAGCGGGGGAGGGGGCGCCAAAATGCTAGCGGACTACAATGAGCAGTTCTTC
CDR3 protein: CASSGGGGAKMLADYNEQFF

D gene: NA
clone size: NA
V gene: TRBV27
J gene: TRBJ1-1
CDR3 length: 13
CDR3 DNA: TGTGCCAGCCAACCCCACTCCACAGCGGAAGCTTTCTTT
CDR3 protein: CASQPHSTAEAFF

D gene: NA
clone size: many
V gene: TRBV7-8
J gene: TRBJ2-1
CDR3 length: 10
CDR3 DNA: TGTGCCAGCGGATTCAATGAGCAGTTCTTC
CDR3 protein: CASGFNEQFF

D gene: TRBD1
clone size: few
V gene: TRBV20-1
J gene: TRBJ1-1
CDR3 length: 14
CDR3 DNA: TGCAGTGCTAGACCGCGGACAGGGGGCACTGAAGCTTTCTTT
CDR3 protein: CSARPRTGGTEAFF

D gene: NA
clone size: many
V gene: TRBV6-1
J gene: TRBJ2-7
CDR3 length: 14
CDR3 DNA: TGTGCCAGCAGGGGTGGCCCAAGCTCCTACGAGCAGTACTTC
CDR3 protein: CASRGGPSSYEQYF

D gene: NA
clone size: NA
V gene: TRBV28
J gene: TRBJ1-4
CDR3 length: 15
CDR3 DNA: TGTGCCAGCAGCCCTAGACAGCTCCTTAATGAAAAACTGTTTTTT
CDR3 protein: CASSPRQLLNEKLFF

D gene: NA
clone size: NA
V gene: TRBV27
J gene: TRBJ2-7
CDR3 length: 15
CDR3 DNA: TGTGCCAGCAGTTTATCGGCGGGACCATCCTACGAGCAGTACTTC
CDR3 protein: CASSLSAGPSYEQYF

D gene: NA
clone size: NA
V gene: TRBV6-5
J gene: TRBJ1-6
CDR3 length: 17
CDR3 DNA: TGTGCCAGCAGTTACCTTAATGGACCGGCAAATAGGCAGCCCCTCCACTTT
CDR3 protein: CASSYLNGPANRQPLHF

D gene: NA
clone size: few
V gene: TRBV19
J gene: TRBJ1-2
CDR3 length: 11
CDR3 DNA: TGTGCCAGTAGAGACCCGGATGGCTACACCTTC
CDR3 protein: CASRDPDGYTF

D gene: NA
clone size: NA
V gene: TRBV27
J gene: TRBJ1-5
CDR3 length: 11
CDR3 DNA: TGTGCCAGCGGCGCCTGGCAGCCCCAGCATTTT
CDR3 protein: CASGAWQPQHF

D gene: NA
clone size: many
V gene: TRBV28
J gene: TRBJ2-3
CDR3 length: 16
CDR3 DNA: TGTGCCAGCAGTTTATGGGAGGGGCAGAACACAGATACGCAGTATTTT
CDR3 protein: CASSLWEGQNTDTQYF

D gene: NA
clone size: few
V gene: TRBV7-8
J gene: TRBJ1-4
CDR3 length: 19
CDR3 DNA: TGTGCCAGCAGCTTAGTGGCGGGGAAGACAAGCAGACCAAATGAAAAACTGTTTTTT
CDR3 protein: CASSLVAGKTSRPNEKLFF

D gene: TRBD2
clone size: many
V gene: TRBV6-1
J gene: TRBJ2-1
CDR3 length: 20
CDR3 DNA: TGTGCCAGCAGTGAAGCGCTCCTAGCGGGAGGGCCGTTAGCTTACAATGAGCAGTTCTTC
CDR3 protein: CASSEALLAGGPLAYNEQFF